Each of the 18 T cell receptor beta chains below was sequenced from the same sample in a study of blood T cell repertoires in COVID-19. Repertoires were generated with immunoSEQ multiplex PCR, while TCRdb's copy carries only in-frame clones and drops some. The repertoire holds 250,000 to 300,000 clones, with roughly nine tenths as singletons. Sequenced: PBMCs or T cells enriched from blood (not recorded which). The receptors stem from a human donor in a cohort exposed to, infected with or recovered from COVID-19 (not recorded which). The donor label of this sample is uncertain.

The J gene is TRBJ1-1, the V gene TRBV10-3; the match to TRBD1 covers 8 bases. The CDR3 is 15 residues long. Per germline, CDR1 ENHRY and CDR2 SYGVKD. V was pared by 6 bases and J by 4 bases, with 10 bases of the junction left unmatched. CDR3 DNA: TGTGCCATCAGCCCCGACAGGGGCGCTTTCACTGAAGCTTTCTTT. Translated: CAISPDRGAFTEAFF.

This clone was seen only once. The gene calls are TRBV7-9 and TRBJ1-1; TRBD1 agrees at 9 bases. V was pared by 5 bases and J by 7 bases, with 5 bases of the junction left unmatched. From germline, CDR1 is SEHNR and CDR2 FQNEAQ (reference sequence). The CDR3 is 13 residues long. The CDR3 DNA sequence: TGTGCCAGCAGCCCGACAGGGGGGGGTGAAGCTTTCTTT. It translates to CASSPTGGGEAFF.

V usage is TRBV4-1 and J usage is TRBJ2-3, with D possibly matching TRBD2 (6 bases). This CDR3 has 15 residues. V was cut by 6 bases and J by 1 base, with 14 bases left in between. Per germline, CDR1 MGHRA and CDR2 YSYEKL. The CDR3 coding sequence is TGCGCCAGCAGGAGAATTGGCGGGGGCACAGATACGCAGTATTTT. Amino acid sequence: CASRRIGGGTDTQYF.

This clone was seen only once. This chain connects TRBV18 to TRBJ1-1; maybe TRBD1 (5 bases). Deletions cut 8 bases from V and 10 bases from J, with 23 bases between. CDR3 length: 14 residues. Germline V gene data show CDR1 as KGHSH and CDR2 as LQKENI. DNA for the CDR3: TGTGCCAGCGGGACCAGTGGCGGAGGAGGGGCAGCTTTCTTT. Its translation is CASGTSGGGGAAFF.

This chain links TRBV30 with TRBJ1-3; no clear D gene. The CDR3 extends over 13 amino acids. CDR1 is GTSNPN, CDR2 SVGIG, per germline (reference sequence). The V and J ends lost 5 bases and 1 base respectively, with 9 bases between them. The CDR3 reads CAWSEGSGNTIYF. CDR3 coding DNA: TGTGCCTGGTCCGAGGGATCTGGAAACACCATATATTTT.

This chain uses TRBV4-1 with TRBJ1-5; tentative D call: TRBD1 (6 bases). Looked up from germline, CDR1 is MGHRA and CDR2 is YSYEKL. The CDR3 runs to 13 residues. Deletions cut 0 bases from V and 6 bases from J, with 6 bases between. CDR3 sequence reads: CASSQDRGQPQHF. The CDR3 DNA is TGCGCCAGCAGCCAAGACAGGGGTCAGCCCCAGCATTTT.

J is TRBJ2-1 and V is TRBV28, with 12 bases that match TRBD2. Trimming cost V 10 bases and J 2 bases; bases outside gene matches: 6. Germline CDR1 reads MDHEN; CDR2 reads SYDVKM. The CDR3 spans 15 residues. DNA of the CDR3: TGTGCCACCCTAGCGGGGGGGCAAACCTACAATGAGCAGTTCTTC. Translated, it gives CATLAGGQTYNEQFF. The whole variable domain, remainder taken from reference TRBV28 and TRBJ2-1, is DVKVTQSSRYLVKRTGEKVFLECVQDMDHENMFWYRQDPGLGLRLIYFSYDVKMKEKGDIPEGYSVSREKKERFSLILESASTNQTSMYLCATLAGGQTYNEQFFGPGTRLTVL.

The CDR3 DNA sequence: TGCGCCAGCAGCGTATGGACAGGGGAAGGCTACACCTTC. Translated: CASSVWTGEGYTF. V usage is TRBV5-1 and J usage is TRBJ1-2; 9 bases agree with TRBD1. Trimming removed 4 bases from V and 8 bases from J; junction bases left unmatched: 6. The CDR3 is 13 amino acids. Per germline, CDR1 SGHRS and CDR2 YFSETQ. The full variable domain, completed using reference TRBV5-1 and TRBJ1-2, is KAGVTQTPRYLIKTRGQQVTLSCSPISGHRSVSWYQQTPGQGLQFLFEYFSETQRNKGNFPGRFSGRQFSNSRSEMNVSTLELGDSALYLCASSVWTGEGYTFGSGTRLTVV.

The genes are TRBV5-6 and TRBJ2-7; the match to TRBD1 covers 7 bases. Germline trimming cut 3 bases from V and 3 bases from J; bases unmatched to any gene: 6. This CDR3 region has 14 residues. CDR1 is SGHDT and CDR2 is YYEEEE in the germline V gene. The CDR3 loop reads CASSSQGTLYEQYF. CDR3 DNA sequence: TGTGCCAGCAGCTCACAGGGGACCCTCTACGAGCAGTACTTC.

This clone was seen only a few times. J is TRBJ2-7 and V is TRBV7-2; TRBD1 is a possible D gene (6 bases). Between the trimmed V and J ends, which lost 1 base and 6 bases, there was a span of 10 bases. Germline CDR1 reads SGHTA; CDR2 reads FQGNSA. The CDR3 has 13 residues. The CDR3 DNA follows: TGTGCCAGCAGCTTAGTCCAGGGGTCCGAGCAGTACTTC. It encodes CASSLVQGSEQYF.

This rearrangement joins TRBV19 to TRBJ1-1, with D uncertain. From germline, CDR1 is LNHDA and CDR2 SQIVND (reference sequence). Trimming stripped 6 bases from V and 0 bases from J, with 14 bases between. The CDR3 totals 15 residues. CDR3 bases: TGTGCCAGTAGCTTATCTATGGTCATGAACACTGAAGCTTTCTTT. Translation: CASSLSMVMNTEAFF.

The chain uses TRBV2 and TRBJ2-3; weak D call: TRBD1 (6 bases). The germline V gene encodes CDR1 SNHLY and CDR2 FYNNEI. The CDR3 is 16 residues long. V was cut by 0 bases and J by 2 bases, with 12 bases left in between. CDR3: CASSEAVNRVTDTQYF. In nucleotides, the CDR3 is TGTGCCAGCAGTGAAGCGGTTAACAGGGTCACAGATACGCAGTATTTT.

The rearrangement joins TRBV19 to TRBJ1-4, with 8 bases identical to TRBD1. J lost 6 bases, V lost 4 bases, and 16 bases had no gene match. This CDR3 spans 18 amino acids. Germline CDR1 reads LNHDA; CDR2 reads SQIVND (reference sequence). CDR3 residues: CASSTYKDYGTGHEKLFF. The DNA for the CDR3 is TGTGCCAGTAGTACTTATAAAGATTACGGGACAGGCCATGAAAAACTGTTTTTT.

The CDR3 DNA reads TGTGCCAGTAGCGAACGTCCCAGGGGGCAAGGCTATGGCTACACCTTC. As protein: CASSERPRGQGYGYTF. The chain links TRBV19 to TRBJ1-2, with 8 bases lining up with TRBD1. The CDR3 consists of 16 residues. V lost 6 bases to trimming and J lost 4 bases; unmatched junction nucleotides: 13. CDR1 is LNHDA, CDR2 SQIVND, per germline (reference sequence).

This chain links TRBV7-8 with TRBJ1-4; 8 bases match TRBD1. The length of the CDR3 is 15 residues. V trimming: 4 bases; J trimming: 8 bases; junction bases outside the gene matches: 9. Looked up from germline, CDR1 is SGHVS and CDR2 is FQNEAQ. Here the CDR3 DNA reads TGTGCCAGCAGCTGGAAACAGGGGGTGGGCGAAAAACTGTTTTTT. This codes for CASSWKQGVGEKLFF.

The chain uses TRBV4-1 and TRBJ1-6; D gene unclear. The germline V gene encodes CDR1 MGHRA and CDR2 YSYEKL. This CDR3 region has 15 residues. V shed 0 bases and J shed 8 bases, with 11 bases lying between them. CDR3 nucleotides: TGCGCCAGCAGCCAAGAGTCGGGGATCTATTCACCCCTCCACTTT. It specifies CASSQESGIYSPLHF.

The V and J genes are TRBV2 and TRBJ2-7, with TRBD1 identical over 9 bases. The CDR3 sequence is 16 residues long. The germline gives CDR1 SNHLY, CDR2 FYNNEI. Trimming cost V 6 bases and J 4 bases; bases outside gene matches: 13. Written as DNA, the CDR3 is TGTGCCAGCAGCGCACTCTCCGGGACAGGGTTATACGAGCAGTACTTC. Protein: CASSALSGTGLYEQYF.

The chain is built from TRBV5-1 and TRBJ2-5, with 11 nucleotides matching TRBD2. Germline V gene sequence: CDR1 SGHRS, CDR2 YFSETQ. V shed 0 bases, J shed 2 bases, and the junction held 0 bases outside the gene matches. This CDR3 comprises 15 residues. CDR3 nucleotides: TGCGCCAGCAGCTTGGGGACTAGCGGGCAAGAGACCCAGTACTTC. It yields the protein CASSLGTSGQETQYF.